This TCR beta chain was captured by sequencing in a study of blood T cells in healthy people across ages. Ten milliliters of peripheral blood were drawn from each donor. Extracted total RNA amounted to at least 5.5 micrograms for each sample. A second PCR of 7 to 11 cycles used a sample-barcoded 5' primer and a J-beta primer mix. MiXCR, run by TCRdb on the 5' RACE reads, gives a single entry per CDR3 protein. The profile covers 540,000 or so distinct CDR3 sequences, with roughly 48% appearing a single time and around 25% taken by the ten largest. The table lists this clonotype with a few counts. Trimming took off 5 bases at V and 5 bases at J, with 4 bases between the two ends. Germline V lookup: CDR1 MDHEN, CDR2 SYDVKM. The CDR3 has 10 residues.

The chain couples TRBV28 to TRBJ2-7; D unclear. Sequencing was carried out using blood. The clonotype originates from a man older than 75 in good health. CDR3 amino acids: CASSHHEQYF. The CDR3 DNA reads as TGTGCCAGCAGTCACCACGAGCAGTACTTC.